Described below is a single TCR beta chain sequence and its context. The data were taken from a study of blood T cell repertoires in COVID-19. In the study overall: From the United States, Italy and Spain came samples of acute and convalescent COVID-19.

As handled by the study authors: How many nucleated cells were present was estimated from reference gene primer amplification. Clones were sequenced by immunoSEQ multiplex PCR, and TCRdb holds only the in-frame ones, with some missing. The V and J calls and the clone size are those of that table, but D and trimming were determined from the DNA. The sample holds over 300,000 clones; 80% to 90% are singletons and the top ten take approximately 1.2%. The germline CDR1 and CDR2 sequences are SGHTA and FQGNSA. The CDR3 has 15 amino acids. V lost 3 bases and J lost 4; bases outside the gene matches: 6. The source of this sequence is a woman aged 45-65 years with acute or convalescent COVID-19. The chain uses TRBV7-2 and TRBJ2-5, with 9 positions matching TRBD2. Sample: peripheral blood. CDR3 sequence reads: CASSFQRGEGETQYF. CDR3 coding DNA: TGTGCCAGCAGCTTCCAGCGGGGGGAAGGAGAGACCCAGTACTTC.